This T cell receptor (beta chain) was obtained from a study of PD-1 blockade in classical Hodgkin lymphoma. Clones were read by immunoSEQ multiplex PCR, and TCRdb kept only the in-frame ones, dropping some. The sample records nearly 100,000 clones, around four fifths being singletons. As to this clone: Its specificity is not known.

Autologous stem cell transplantation was followed by relapse in every patient, and brentuximab vedotin exposure varied. Germline V CDR1 and CDR2: MGHDK, SYGVNS. The J segment lost 8 bases and the V segment lost 3 bases, leaving 2 bases of the junction unmatched. The length of the CDR3 is 13 residues. Points from the study as a whole: Newly diagnosed patients were said to have less baseline TCR diversity than healthy donors did.

This clonotype was sampled from a human donor with classical Hodgkin lymphoma. Material: peripheral blood mononuclear cells (PBMCs), obtained at baseline. The chain recombines TRBV25-1 with TRBJ1-4; 8 bases line up with TRBD1. This chain's CDR3 is CASSETGEEKLFF. DNA of the CDR3: TGTGCCAGCAGTGAGACAGGGGAGGAAAAACTGTTTTTT.